A single sample is the source of the 6 T cell receptor beta chains below, sequenced in a study of T cell responses to AZD1222 COVID-19 vaccine. TCRdb's copy holds only in-frame clones and misses some; the assay was immunoSEQ multiplex PCR. The sample lists just over 70,000 clones, around 85% occurring once. The material sequenced was peripheral blood, taken on day 0 of AZD1222 vaccination. All receptors come from an adult in good health.

The J gene is TRBJ1-3, the V gene TRBV21-1. TRBV21-1 is a pseudogene locus. The CDR3 extends over 15 amino acids. DNA for the CDR3: TGTGCCAGCAGCATCGTCGTTAGGGAAGGAAACACCATATATTTT. It yields the protein CASSIVVREGNTIYF.

The chain combines TRBV3-1 (or the pseudogene TRBV3-2) with TRBJ2-5; D is unresolved. V was trimmed by 1 base and J by 5 bases, leaving 11 bases between them. CDR1 is LGHDT, CDR2 YNNKEL, per germline (reference sequence). The CDR3 totals 14 residues. CDR3 bases: TGTGCCAGCAGCCAAGGCCACCGCCTGGAGACCCAGTACTTC. It specifies CASSQGHRLETQYF.

This clone was observed a single time. The CDR3 protein is CASSPLARDSNQPQHF. For the CDR3, the DNA is TGTGCCAGCTCACCACTTGCCAGGGATAGCAATCAGCCCCAGCATTTT. The rearrangement joins TRBV18 to TRBJ1-5; D may be TRBD1 (5 bases). CDR3 length equals 16 residues. Trimming took off 1 base at V and 0 bases at J, with 10 bases between the two ends. Germline CDR1 reads KGHSH; CDR2 reads LQKENI.

The genes are TRBV5-1 and TRBJ1-2; D gene uncertain. CDR3 length: 16 amino acids. Germline CDR1 reads SGHRS; CDR2 reads YFSETQ. V dropped 0 bases and J dropped 8 bases, with 20 bases sitting between them. As DNA, the CDR3 is TGCGCCAGCAGCTTGGAGTCTGGTTCATTGATGGGAGGCTACACCTTC. Translation gives CASSLESGSLMGGYTF.

This chain uses TRBV5-4 with TRBJ1-1, with D tentatively TRBD1 (6 bases). The ends were cut back, 4 bases at V and 2 bases at J, with 15 bases in the middle. Germline V CDR1 and CDR2: SGHNT, YYREEE (reference sequence). This CDR3 is 15 amino acids long. The CDR3 DNA reads TGTGCCAGCAGCCGTGCACAGGGTACAAACACTGAAGCTTTCTTT. Amino acids: CASSRAQGTNTEAFF.

V and J are TRBV28 and TRBJ2-5, with a possible D match to TRBD2 (6 bases). The CDR3 loop spans 13 amino acids. Germline CDR1 is MDHEN and CDR2 is SYDVKM. With 4 bases removed from V and 4 bases from J, the gap between germline ends came to 10 bases. CDR3 in amino acids: CASSSGTSETQYF. DNA of the CDR3: TGTGCCAGCAGTTCCGGGACTTCAGAGACCCAGTACTTC.